Below, one T cell receptor (beta chain) is given with its context. No antigen is known for it. The table came from immunoSEQ multiplex PCR; TCRdb's copy has only in-frame clones and leaves some out. The sample yields 2 million or so clones, roughly 94% seen once. Naive CD8 cells were CD45RO-negative, positively selected for CCR7, excluding terminally differentiated effector memory CD45RA+ cells. The data were taken from a study of shared clonotypes between healthy human individuals. Study in general: There were three CD4 naive, three CD4 memory, two CD8 naive and one CD8 memory plates per donor. Study conclusions and caveats: Specimens sampled were limited to blood, with tissue repertoires likely differing. Generation probability values for non-shared clonotypes were lower than those for clonotypes shared by all four donors. Across subsets, estimated richness was generally greater for naive than for memory populations.

Trimming shortened V by 3 bases and J by 3 bases, and 9 bases separated the two germline ends. This CDR3 is 14 amino acids long. Germline lookup yields CDR1 SGHAT and CDR2 FQNNGV. The chain employs TRBV11-2 and TRBJ2-1, with D uncertain. What was sequenced was naive CD8+ T cells sorted from blood. This clonotype originated in a man aged 18 to 30 in good health. CDR3 in DNA: TGTGCCAGCAGCTTTAGGCACGGCTACAATGAGCAGTTCTTC. Translated, it gives CASSFRHGYNEQFF.